This T cell receptor (beta chain) stems from a study of CXCR3-negative and CXCR3-positive naive CD8 T cells. Notes on the study in general: In CXCR3-positive naive cells, the TRB CDR3s were more hydrophobic than in CXCR3-negative naive cells.

Remarks on this clonotype: What it binds is not known.

The CDR3 totals 14 residues. Germline CDR1 is MGHRA and CDR2 is YSYEKL. Researchers prepared the TRB cDNA libraries using 5' RACE with UMI labels. TCRdb re-called the 5' RACE reads; every CDR3 protein appears as one record, without DNA. The table lists 120,000 or so distinct CDR3 sequences. Naive CD8+ T cells showed a CD45RO-CCR7+CD27+CD95- phenotype. This sequence joins TRBV4-1 and TRBJ1-2. Sequenced material: naive CXCR3+ CD8+ T cells from blood. Specified subset: CD45RO-CCR7+CD27+CD95- naive CD8+ T cells expressing CXCR3 (TNR3+). The receptor was isolated from a human donor in good health. Some clones in this sample may be carry-over from other donors' samples. The CDR3 reads CASSPSEVVYGYTF.